Ten or more counts support the clone carrying this TCR beta chain. The sample comes from a study of CD8 T cells in ankylosing spondylitis. Quantitative molecular-barcoded 5'-RACE generated the TCR beta libraries. TCRdb ran MiXCR on the 5' RACE reads and lists one entry per CDR3 protein. The profile shows about 270,000 distinct CDR3 sequences, roughly 32% of them singletons. Trimming removed 2 bases at V and 3 bases at J, with 12 bases between. The CDR3 spans 15 residues. Germline V lookup: CDR1 SEHNR, CDR2 FQNEAQ (reference sequence). This TCR was sampled from a male donor with ankylosing spondylitis or in good health (not recorded which). The genes are TRBV7-9 and TRBJ2-3, with a possible D match to TRBD1 (5 bases). The sequenced sample was blood, either unsorted or a sorted T cell fraction (not recorded which). The CDR3 DNA is TGTGCCAGCAGCTTAACCCCTCAGGGAACAGATACGCAGTATTTT. Translated: CASSLTPQGTDTQYF. Full variable domain (remainder filled in from reference TRBV7-9 and TRBJ2-3): DTGVSQNPRHKITKRGQNVTFRCDPISEHNRLYWYRQTLGQGPEFLTYFQNEAQLEKSRLLSDRFSAERPKGSFSTLEIQRTEQGDSAMYLCASSLTPQGTDTQYFGPGTRLTVL.